Here is one T cell receptor beta chain with its context. The CDR3 is 13 residues long. Trimming at V came to 2 bases and at J to 6 bases, leaving 0 bases not matched to a gene. Assay: immunoSEQ multiplex PCR; the TCRdb copy retains only in-frame clones and omits some. Among about 350,000 clones, 80% to 90% were seen once, and the ten largest hold approximately 4.5%. This sample was taken from a study of Ad26.COV2.S vaccination and SARS-CoV-2 variants. Treatment here: around 19 received Ad26.COV2.S at low or high dose, single or two shots; about five received placebo; per-sample allocation not given. After the first vaccine or placebo injection, samples were drawn on day 63.

This clonotype was sampled from a person aged 18-60 years who received the Ad26.COV2.S COVID-19 vaccine or a placebo. The sequenced sample was peripheral blood, obtained in a trial of Ad26.COV2.S vaccine versus placebo. This chain links TRBV12-3 or TRBV12-4 with TRBJ2-2, with TRBD2 matching 7 bases. The CDR3 nucleotides read TGTGCCAGCAGTTTACGGGGGGCCGGGGAGCTGTTTTTT. Its protein product is CASSLRGAGELFF.